The rows below give T cell receptor beta chains drawn from one sample of a study of cytomegalovirus exposure and HLA in healthy donors. Profiling relied on immunoSEQ multiplex PCR, and the TCRdb table lists in-frame clones only, not all of them. Of 160,000 or so clones in the sample, less than 85% are singletons; the top ten hold under 8.5%. The sequenced sample was PBMCs. The source is a woman in her fifties or sixties in good health and CMV-seropositive. The conserved cysteine and the conserved F or W are not part of the CDR3 here. The order of the fields is D gene, V gene, CDR3 protein. The D gene is left open where the match is weak.

d_gene: NA
v_gene: TRBV6-1
CDR3aa: ASKGGRDTQY

d_gene: NA
v_gene: TRBV7-9
CDR3aa: SSSLGSNEQF

d_gene: NA
v_gene: TRBV6-6
CDR3aa: ASSYSQGSYEQY

d_gene: TRBD1
v_gene: TRBV6-6
CDR3aa: ASMGTGNQPQH

d_gene: NA
v_gene: TRBV7-9
CDR3aa: ASSSQGRGSSYEQY

d_gene: TRBD2
v_gene: TRBV7-2
CDR3aa: ASSLMGGLAAPSSYEQY

d_gene: NA
v_gene: TRBV2
CDR3aa: ASRAQGLSSYNEQF

d_gene: NA
v_gene: TRBV25-1
CDR3aa: ASSDRSRGQF

d_gene: TRBD1
v_gene: TRBV5-4
CDR3aa: ASSLALGQGDYGYT

d_gene: NA
v_gene: TRBV18
CDR3aa: ASSPKHGSPLH

d_gene: NA
v_gene: TRBV18
CDR3aa: ASSPINSGEGYGYT

d_gene: NA
v_gene: TRBV15
CDR3aa: ATRKRGEQF

d_gene: NA
v_gene: TRBV10-3
CDR3aa: AISSGGAGDTQY

d_gene: NA
v_gene: TRBV4-2
CDR3aa: ASSQNVPGKNTEAF

d_gene: TRBD1
v_gene: TRBV19
CDR3aa: ASSTPGQLSGANVLT

d_gene: NA
v_gene: TRBV21-1
CDR3aa: ASSKELAGDQPYEQY

d_gene: TRBD1
v_gene: TRBV9
CDR3aa: ASSLTLKTGDSPLH

d_gene: NA
v_gene: TRBV6-5
CDR3aa: ASSSLAGGTQY

d_gene: TRBD2
v_gene: TRBV19
CDR3aa: ASSAGGEQY

d_gene: NA
v_gene: TRBV5-1
CDR3aa: ASSLTSRYNEQF

d_gene: NA
v_gene: TRBV30
CDR3aa: AVVLGGRVAGELF

d_gene: TRBD2
v_gene: TRBV7-2
CDR3aa: ASSLDSRAVSGGHTQY

d_gene: NA
v_gene: TRBV28
CDR3aa: ASSFFRQPQH

d_gene: TRBD2
v_gene: TRBV30
CDR3aa: AWSDDEGLAGVSSYNEQF

d_gene: TRBD1
v_gene: TRBV7-9
CDR3aa: ASSLAEGGPPHEQY

d_gene: TRBD2
v_gene: TRBV6-1
CDR3aa: ASSATSGGLNIQY

d_gene: NA
v_gene: TRBV19
CDR3aa: ARGGRDRISYEQY

d_gene: NA
v_gene: TRBV14
CDR3aa: ASTAGTLYNEQF

d_gene: TRBD2
v_gene: TRBV5-1
CDR3aa: ASSLEFQGGNEQY

d_gene: NA
v_gene: TRBV5-5
CDR3aa: ASSLNPGWTEAF

d_gene: NA
v_gene: TRBV2
CDR3aa: ASSAGIDYDTQY

d_gene: NA
v_gene: TRBV7-9
CDR3aa: ASTLSGSGETQY

d_gene: NA
v_gene: TRBV4-1
CDR3aa: ASSQDRGAGRYNEQF

d_gene: NA
v_gene: TRBV18
CDR3aa: ASSPTRELNTIY

d_gene: NA
v_gene: TRBV18
CDR3aa: ASSPLGPGEDEKLF

d_gene: NA
v_gene: TRBV6-4
CDR3aa: ASSDEMNTEAF

d_gene: NA
v_gene: TRBV7-2
CDR3aa: ASSLGGGSGNTIY

d_gene: TRBD1
v_gene: TRBV6-6
CDR3aa: ASRAQGTGANVLT

d_gene: NA
v_gene: TRBV7-9
CDR3aa: ASSGGIWTDTQY

d_gene: TRBD1
v_gene: TRBV12-5
CDR3aa: ASGLIVTGDNQPQH

d_gene: TRBD2
v_gene: TRBV10-1
CDR3aa: ASSVTSRKSDTQY

d_gene: NA
v_gene: TRBV28
CDR3aa: ASSFQGSYNEQF

d_gene: TRBD1
v_gene: TRBV4-3
CDR3aa: ASSQVGDRGLYGYT

d_gene: TRBD2
v_gene: TRBV30
CDR3aa: AWTVGGSTDTQY

d_gene: TRBD1
v_gene: TRBV29-1
CDR3aa: SVPGQGFPGELF

d_gene: NA
v_gene: TRBV11-2
CDR3aa: ASSLEYGRISGNTIY

d_gene: TRBD1
v_gene: TRBV5-6
CDR3aa: ASSPGTGGDGYT

d_gene: TRBD1
v_gene: TRBV6-5
CDR3aa: ASSDGTGYIQY

d_gene: NA
v_gene: TRBV19
CDR3aa: ATPGRLGGYT

d_gene: TRBD2
v_gene: TRBV7-9
CDR3aa: SSSLSGTRQY

d_gene: TRBD2
v_gene: TRBV25-1
CDR3aa: ASSDGGSSYNEQF

d_gene: TRBD1
v_gene: TRBV7-8
CDR3aa: ASSWGQVFYEQY

d_gene: NA
v_gene: TRBV19
CDR3aa: ASSPDPRPVSNQPQH

d_gene: TRBD1
v_gene: TRBV7-2
CDR3aa: ASSLQGAIYNEQF

d_gene: TRBD1
v_gene: TRBV27
CDR3aa: ASSVGTGAGNTIY

d_gene: NA
v_gene: TRBV6-5
CDR3aa: ASSFAHRGFGGYT

d_gene: NA
v_gene: TRBV27
CDR3aa: ASRPSGSGYEQY

d_gene: NA
v_gene: TRBV7-2
CDR3aa: ASSRQGNTGELF

d_gene: TRBD2
v_gene: TRBV7-8
CDR3aa: ASSLVASGGADTQY

d_gene: TRBD1
v_gene: TRBV5-1
CDR3aa: ASSPRQGTLGGYT